The rows below give T cell receptor beta chains drawn from one sample of a study of T-cell memory formation after mild COVID-19. A single record per CDR3 protein comes from TCRdb applying MiXCR to the 5' RACE reads. This sample has fewer than 35,000 distinct CDR3 sequences, with about 15% found just once. The sample was PBMCs or a T cell subset sorted from them (not recorded which). The source is an adult who had mild COVID-19 (a few samples of this study predate the infection). Cell type and time point are not known. Each CDR3 is given with its conserved first and last residue. The D gene is left open where the match is weak. For some rows the clone size is stated as once, few or many, or as a class when expanded; others skip it.

CDR3 DNA: TGTGCCAGCAGCCAATACGGAGAAGGCAATGAGCAGTTCTTC
CDR3 protein: CASSQYGEGNEQFF
D gene: .
V gene: TRBV3-1
clone size: many
CDR3 length: 14
J gene: TRBJ2-1

CDR3 DNA: TGTGCCAGCAGCCGAACTAGCAACGAGCAGTACTTC
CDR3 protein: CASSRTSNEQYF
D gene: .
V gene: TRBV3-1
clone size: many
CDR3 length: 12
J gene: TRBJ2-7

CDR3 DNA: TGCAGCGTCCACCGGGGTGTAGCGCAGTACTTC
CDR3 protein: CSVHRGVAQYF
D gene: .
V gene: TRBV29-1
clone size: many
CDR3 length: 11
J gene: TRBJ2-7

CDR3 DNA: TGTGCCAGTAGTATGGAAGGGGATGGCAATCAGCCCCAGCATTTT
CDR3 protein: CASSMEGDGNQPQHF
D gene: .
V gene: TRBV19
clone size: .
CDR3 length: 15
J gene: TRBJ1-5

CDR3 DNA: TGTGCCAGCAGCCGAGCGGGAGGTAAAGAGACCCAGTACTTC
CDR3 protein: CASSRAGGKETQYF
D gene: TRBD2
V gene: TRBV12-3/TRBV12-4
clone size: many
CDR3 length: 14
J gene: TRBJ2-5

CDR3 DNA: TGTGCCAGCAGCGTAGGGCCGGGACAGCCCTACGAGCAGTACTTC
CDR3 protein: CASSVGPGQPYEQYF
D gene: TRBD1
V gene: TRBV9
clone size: many
CDR3 length: 15
J gene: TRBJ2-7

CDR3 DNA: TGCAGTATTAAAGGGGGGTTTTTAAAACCGGGACTAGCGGGTTACGAGCAGTACTTC
CDR3 protein: CSIKGGFLKPGLAGYEQYF
D gene: TRBD2
V gene: TRBV29-1
clone size: .
CDR3 length: 19
J gene: TRBJ2-7

CDR3 DNA: TGTGCCAGCTCACCTCAGAACACTGAAGCTTTCTTT
CDR3 protein: CASSPQNTEAFF
D gene: .
V gene: TRBV18
clone size: many
CDR3 length: 12
J gene: TRBJ1-1

CDR3 DNA: TGCAGCGTTATGGGCAGGGGGCGAAGAACCACTGAAGCTTTCTTT
CDR3 protein: CSVMGRGRRTTEAFF
D gene: TRBD1
V gene: TRBV29-1
clone size: .
CDR3 length: 15
J gene: TRBJ1-1

CDR3 DNA: TGTGCCAGCAGCCGCGAAGCAGGGGTGGGCACAGATACGCAGTATTTT
CDR3 protein: CASSREAGVGTDTQYF
D gene: .
V gene: TRBV14
clone size: many
CDR3 length: 16
J gene: TRBJ2-3